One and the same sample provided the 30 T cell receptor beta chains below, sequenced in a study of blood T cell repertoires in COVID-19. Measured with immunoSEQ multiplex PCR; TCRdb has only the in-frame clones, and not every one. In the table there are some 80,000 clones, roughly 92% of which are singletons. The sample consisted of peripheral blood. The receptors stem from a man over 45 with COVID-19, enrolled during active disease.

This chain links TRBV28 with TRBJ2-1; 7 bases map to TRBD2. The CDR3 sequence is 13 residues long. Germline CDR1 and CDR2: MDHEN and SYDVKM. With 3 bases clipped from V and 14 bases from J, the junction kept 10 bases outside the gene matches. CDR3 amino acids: CASSLSRLAYKFF. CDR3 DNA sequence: TGTGCCAGCAGTTTGTCCCGACTAGCTTACAAGTTCTTC.

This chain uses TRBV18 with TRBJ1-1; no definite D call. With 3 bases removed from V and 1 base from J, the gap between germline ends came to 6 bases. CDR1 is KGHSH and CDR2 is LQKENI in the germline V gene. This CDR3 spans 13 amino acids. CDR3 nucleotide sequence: TGTGCCAGCTCACCCCCTTCGAACACTGAAGCTTTCTTT. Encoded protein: CASSPPSNTEAFF. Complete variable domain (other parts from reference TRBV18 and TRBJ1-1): NAGVMQNPRHLVRRRGQEARLRCSPMKGHSHVYWYRQLPEEGLKFMVYLQKENIIDESGMPKERFSAEFPKEGPSILRIQQVVRGDSAAYFCASSPPSNTEAFFGQGTRLTVV.

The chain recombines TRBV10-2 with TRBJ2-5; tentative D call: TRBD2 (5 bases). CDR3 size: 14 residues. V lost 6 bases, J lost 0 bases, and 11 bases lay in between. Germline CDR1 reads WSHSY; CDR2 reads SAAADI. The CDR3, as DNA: TGCGCCAGCAGCGCGAACGGGGACCAAGAGACCCAGTACTTC. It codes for CASSANGDQETQYF.

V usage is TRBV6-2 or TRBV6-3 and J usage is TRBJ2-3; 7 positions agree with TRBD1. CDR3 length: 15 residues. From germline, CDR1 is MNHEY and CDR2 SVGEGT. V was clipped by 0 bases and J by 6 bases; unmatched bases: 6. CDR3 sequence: CASSYSGGRGDTQYF. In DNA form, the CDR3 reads TGTGCCAGCAGTTACTCGGGCGGCAGGGGGGATACGCAGTATTTT.

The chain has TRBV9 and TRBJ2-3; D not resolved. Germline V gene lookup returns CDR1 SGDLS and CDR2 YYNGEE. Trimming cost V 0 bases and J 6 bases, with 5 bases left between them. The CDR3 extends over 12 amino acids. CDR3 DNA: TGTGCCAGCAGCGTAGACTCTGATACGCAGTATTTT. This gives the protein CASSVDSDTQYF.

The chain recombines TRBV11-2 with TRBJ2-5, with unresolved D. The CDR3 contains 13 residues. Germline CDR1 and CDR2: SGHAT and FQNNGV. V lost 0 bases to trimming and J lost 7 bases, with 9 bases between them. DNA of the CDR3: TGTGCCAGCAGCTTAGATGCGGCGGCGACCCAGTACTTC. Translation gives CASSLDAAATQYF.

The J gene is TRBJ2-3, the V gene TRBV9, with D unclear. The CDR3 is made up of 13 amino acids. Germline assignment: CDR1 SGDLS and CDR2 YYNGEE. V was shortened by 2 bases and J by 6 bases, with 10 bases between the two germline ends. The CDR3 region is CASSVSRSDTQYF. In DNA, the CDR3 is TGTGCCAGCAGCGTGTCGCGATCCGATACGCAGTATTTT.

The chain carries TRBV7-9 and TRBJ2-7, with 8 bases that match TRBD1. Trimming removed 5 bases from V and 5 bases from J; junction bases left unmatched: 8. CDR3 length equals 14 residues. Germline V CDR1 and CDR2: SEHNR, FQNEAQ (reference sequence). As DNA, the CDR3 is TGTGCCAGCAGCCAATCGGGACAGGAGCACGAGCAGTACGTC. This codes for CASSQSGQEHEQYV.

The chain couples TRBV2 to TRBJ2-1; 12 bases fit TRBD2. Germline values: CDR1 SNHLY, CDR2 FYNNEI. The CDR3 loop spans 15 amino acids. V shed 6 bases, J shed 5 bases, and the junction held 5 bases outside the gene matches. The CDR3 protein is CASSDGTSGHNEQFF. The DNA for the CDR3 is TGTGCCAGCAGCGACGGGACTAGCGGGCACAATGAGCAGTTCTTC. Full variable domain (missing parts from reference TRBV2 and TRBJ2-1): EPEVTQTPSHQVTQMGQEVILRCVPISNHLYFYWYRQILGQKVEFLVSFYNNEISEKSEIFDDQFSVERPDGSNFTLKIRSTKLEDSAMYFCASSDGTSGHNEQFFGPGTRLTVL.

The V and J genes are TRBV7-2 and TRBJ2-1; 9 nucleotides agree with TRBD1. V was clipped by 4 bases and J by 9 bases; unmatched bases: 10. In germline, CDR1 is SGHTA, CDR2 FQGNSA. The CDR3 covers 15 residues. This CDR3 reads CASSSNSGTGIEQFF. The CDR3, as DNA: TGTGCCAGCAGCTCCAACTCCGGGACAGGGATTGAGCAGTTCTTC.

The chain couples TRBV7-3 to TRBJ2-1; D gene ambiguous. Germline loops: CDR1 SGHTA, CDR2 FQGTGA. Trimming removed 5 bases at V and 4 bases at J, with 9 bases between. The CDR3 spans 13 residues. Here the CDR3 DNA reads TGTGCCAGCAGCATAGATGATTACAATGAGCAGTTCTTC. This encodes CASSIDDYNEQFF. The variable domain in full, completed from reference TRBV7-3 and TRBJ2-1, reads GAGVSQTPSNKVTEKGKYVELRCDPISGHTALYWYRQSLGQGPEFLIYFQGTGAADDSGLPNDRFFAVRPEGSVSTLKIQRTERGDSAVYLCASSIDDYNEQFFGPGTRLTVL.

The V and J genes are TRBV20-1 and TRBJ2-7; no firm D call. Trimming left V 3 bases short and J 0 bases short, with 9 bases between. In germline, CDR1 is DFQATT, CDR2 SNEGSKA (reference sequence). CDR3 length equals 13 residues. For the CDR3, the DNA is TGCAGTGCTAGTCCCGGGTTCTCCTACGAGCAGTACTTC. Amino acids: CSASPGFSYEQYF.

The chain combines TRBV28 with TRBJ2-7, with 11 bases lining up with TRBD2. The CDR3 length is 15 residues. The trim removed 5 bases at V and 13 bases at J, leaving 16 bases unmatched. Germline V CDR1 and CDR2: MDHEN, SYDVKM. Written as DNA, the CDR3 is TGTGCCAGCAGTACAGGGGCCGGGACTAGCGGTACTAATTACTTC. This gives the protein CASSTGAGTSGTNYF.

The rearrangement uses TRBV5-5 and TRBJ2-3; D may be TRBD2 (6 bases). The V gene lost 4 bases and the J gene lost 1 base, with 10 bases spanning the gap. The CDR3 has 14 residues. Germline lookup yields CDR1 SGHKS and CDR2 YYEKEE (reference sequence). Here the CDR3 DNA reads TGTGCCAGCAGCCGACTAGGGGGCACAGATACGCAGTATTTT. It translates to CASSRLGGTDTQYF.

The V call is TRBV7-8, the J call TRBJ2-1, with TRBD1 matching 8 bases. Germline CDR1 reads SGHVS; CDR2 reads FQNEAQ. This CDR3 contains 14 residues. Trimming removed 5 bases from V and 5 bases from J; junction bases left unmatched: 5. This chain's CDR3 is CASSRDRGHNEQFF. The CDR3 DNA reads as TGTGCCAGCAGCCGAGACAGGGGACACAATGAGCAGTTCTTC. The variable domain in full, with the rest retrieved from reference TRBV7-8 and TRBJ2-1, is GAGVSQSPRYKVAKRGQDVALRCDPISGHVSLFWYQQALGQGPEFLTYFQNEAQLDKSGLPSDRFFAERPEGSVSTLKIQRTQQEDSAVYLCASSRDRGHNEQFFGPGTRLTVL.

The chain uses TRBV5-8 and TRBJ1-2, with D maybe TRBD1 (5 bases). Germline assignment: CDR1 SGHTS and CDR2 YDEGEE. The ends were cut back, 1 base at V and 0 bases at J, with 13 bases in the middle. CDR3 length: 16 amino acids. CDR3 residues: CASSLLARDPNYGYTF. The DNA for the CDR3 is TGTGCCAGCAGCTTGTTGGCCAGGGATCCTAACTATGGCTACACCTTC. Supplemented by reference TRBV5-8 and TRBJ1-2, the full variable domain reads EAGVTQSPTHLIKTRGQQATLRCSPISGHTSVYWYQQALGLGLQFLLWYDEGEERNRGNFPPRFSGRQFPNYSSELNVNALELEDSALYLCASSLLARDPNYGYTFGSGTRLTVV.

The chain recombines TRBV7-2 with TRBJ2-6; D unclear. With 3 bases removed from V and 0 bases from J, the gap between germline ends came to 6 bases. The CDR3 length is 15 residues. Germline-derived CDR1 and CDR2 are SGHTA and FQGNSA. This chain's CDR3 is CASSFGFSGANVLTF. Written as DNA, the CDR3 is TGTGCCAGCAGCTTCGGGTTCTCTGGGGCCAACGTCCTGACTTTC.

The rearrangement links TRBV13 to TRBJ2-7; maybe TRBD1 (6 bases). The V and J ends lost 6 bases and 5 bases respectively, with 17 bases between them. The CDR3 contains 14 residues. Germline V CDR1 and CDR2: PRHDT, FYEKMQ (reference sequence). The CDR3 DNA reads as TGTGCCAGCAGTCGCACAGGGTTAGGGAACGAGCAGTACGTC. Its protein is CASSRTGLGNEQYV.

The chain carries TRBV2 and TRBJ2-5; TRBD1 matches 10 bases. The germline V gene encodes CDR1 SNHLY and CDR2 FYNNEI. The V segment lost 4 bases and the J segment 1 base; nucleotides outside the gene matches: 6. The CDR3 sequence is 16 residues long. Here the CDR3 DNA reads TGTGCCAGCAGTGTCCAAGGGGACAGGGGCCAAGAGACCCAGTACTTC. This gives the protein CASSVQGDRGQETQYF.

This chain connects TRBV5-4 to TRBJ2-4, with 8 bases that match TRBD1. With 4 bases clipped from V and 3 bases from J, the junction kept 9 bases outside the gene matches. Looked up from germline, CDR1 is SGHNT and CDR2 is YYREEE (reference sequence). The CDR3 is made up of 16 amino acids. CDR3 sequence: CASSGPGQAGKNIQYF. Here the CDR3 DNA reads TGTGCCAGCAGCGGGCCGGGACAGGCCGGCAAAAACATTCAGTACTTC.

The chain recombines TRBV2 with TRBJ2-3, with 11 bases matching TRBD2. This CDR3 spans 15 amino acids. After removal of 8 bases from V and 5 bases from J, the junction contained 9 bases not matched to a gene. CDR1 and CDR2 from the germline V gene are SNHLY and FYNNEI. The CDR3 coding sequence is TGTGCCAGCTTAGGGACTAGCGGCTTTAAAGATACGCAGTATTTT. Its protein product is CASLGTSGFKDTQYF.

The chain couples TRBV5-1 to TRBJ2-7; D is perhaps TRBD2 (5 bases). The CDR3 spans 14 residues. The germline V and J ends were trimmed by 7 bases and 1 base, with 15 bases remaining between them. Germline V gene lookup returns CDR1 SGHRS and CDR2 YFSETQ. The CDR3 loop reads CASSNPGISYEQYF. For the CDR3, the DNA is TGCGCCAGCTCGAACCCCGGGATTTCCTACGAGCAGTACTTC.

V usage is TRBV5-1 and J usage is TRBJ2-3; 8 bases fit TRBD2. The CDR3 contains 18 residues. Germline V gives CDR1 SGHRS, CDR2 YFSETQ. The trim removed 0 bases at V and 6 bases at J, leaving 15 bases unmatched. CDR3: CASSLGPPGGRARDTQYF. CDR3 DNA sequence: TGCGCCAGCAGCTTGGGGCCTCCGGGGGGGAGGGCCCGGGATACGCAGTATTTT.

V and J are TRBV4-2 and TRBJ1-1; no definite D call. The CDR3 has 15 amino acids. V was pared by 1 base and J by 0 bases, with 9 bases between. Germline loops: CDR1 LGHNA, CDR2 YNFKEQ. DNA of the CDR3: TGTGCCAGCAGCCAAGCGTCCACTCTGAACACTGAAGCTTTCTTT. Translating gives CASSQASTLNTEAFF.

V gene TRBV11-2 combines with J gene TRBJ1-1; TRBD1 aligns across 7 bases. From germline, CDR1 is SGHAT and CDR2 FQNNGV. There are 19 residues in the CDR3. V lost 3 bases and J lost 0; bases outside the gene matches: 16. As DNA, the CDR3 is TGTGCCAGCAGCTTCGGGGCCGGGACAGTTGATTCAATGAACACTGAAGCTTTCTTT. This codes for CASSFGAGTVDSMNTEAFF.

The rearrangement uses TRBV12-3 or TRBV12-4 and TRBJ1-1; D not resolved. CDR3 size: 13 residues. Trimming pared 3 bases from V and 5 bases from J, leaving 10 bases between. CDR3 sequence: CASSLKVETEAFF. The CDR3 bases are TGTGCCAGCAGTTTGAAGGTGGAGACTGAAGCTTTCTTT.

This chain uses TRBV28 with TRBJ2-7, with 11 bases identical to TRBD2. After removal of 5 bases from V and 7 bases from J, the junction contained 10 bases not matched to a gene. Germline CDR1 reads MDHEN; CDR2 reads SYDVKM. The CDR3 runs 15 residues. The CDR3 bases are TGTGCCAGCAGTCTCCCTAGCGGGAGGCCGGGAGAGCAGTACTTC. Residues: CASSLPSGRPGEQYF.

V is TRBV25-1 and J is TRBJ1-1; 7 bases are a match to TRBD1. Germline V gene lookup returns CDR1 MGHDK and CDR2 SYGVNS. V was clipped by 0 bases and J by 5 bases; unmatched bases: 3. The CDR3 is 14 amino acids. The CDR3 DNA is TGTGCCAGCAGTGAATATACAGGGGCGACTGAAGCTTTCTTT. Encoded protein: CASSEYTGATEAFF.

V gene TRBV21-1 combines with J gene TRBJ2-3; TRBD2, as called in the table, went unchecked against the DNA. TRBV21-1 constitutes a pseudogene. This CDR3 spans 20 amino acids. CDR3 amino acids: CASSKAEGVLAGGSTDTQYF. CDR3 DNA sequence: TGTGCCAGCAGCAAGGCTGAGGGGGTCCTAGCGGGAGGAAGCACAGATACGCAGTATTTT.

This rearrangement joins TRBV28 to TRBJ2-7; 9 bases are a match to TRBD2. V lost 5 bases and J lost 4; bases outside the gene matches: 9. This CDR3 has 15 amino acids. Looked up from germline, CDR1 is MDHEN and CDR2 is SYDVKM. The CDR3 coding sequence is TGTGCCAGCAGTAGTGGACTAGCGTTTTCTTACGAGCAGTACTTC. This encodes CASSSGLAFSYEQYF.